This T cell receptor beta chain was identified in a study of cytomegalovirus exposure and HLA in healthy donors (dated by TCRdb to about 2017). For context, the study as a whole: In an earlier analysis of roughly 590 of the donors, about 270 Gb of sequence data and roughly 100 million unique TCR beta sequences from about 179 million T cells were reported. Every discovery cohort repertoire had been produced on one sequencing platform. Along with the approximately 670-subject first cohort, a separate validation cohort of over 90 different subjects was used. A later genetic analysis used genome-wide SNP genotypes for about 65% of the roughly 700 donors, treating that subset as a discovery cohort. Class I and class II HLA loci were covered by the typing at four-digit resolution. On average, around 240,000 unique TCR beta nucleotide sequences were sequenced per donor among 300 to 500 genotyped donors of the cohort, with roughly 20% of those sequences being non-productive. Donor age, sex, ethnicity and CMV serostatus were compiled alongside the repertoire data. In the later analysis, no new phenotypic data were used to find candidate immune exposures; instead, reliance was placed on TCR beta sequences and their occurrence across donors. The aim of the study was to test whether cataloging public T cell receptors could identify signatures of past pathogen exposure. A later analysis re-analyzed previously published TCR beta repertoires from 666 donors and added high-resolution HLA genotyping to study TCR occurrence patterns. The genetic ancestry cluster associated with self-reported Caucasian donors included 81% of the approximately 430 genotyped donors. Around 300 gigabases of sequencing data and approximately 85 million unique TCR sequences were included in an early release covering about 600 HLA-typed donors. To predict cytomegalovirus infection status, the study combined high-throughput TCR immunosequencing, statistical association of individual TCRs with disease status, and machine learning. The study used immunosequencing to profile the T cell repertoires of 666 subjects and linked those repertoires to cytomegalovirus serostatus. An earlier analysis of approximately 580 of the donors used high-throughput TCR beta sequencing to judge whether each TCR beta V gene segment behaved as functional or pseudogenic. The number of donors typed differed by locus, with 629-630 for A, B, C, DRB1 and DQB1, around 500 for DQA1, approximately 580 for DPA1, and about 450 for DPB1. Four or five DR-DQ haplotypes were treated as single units for association and clustering because of strong linkage in the cohort. Summary of the overall study and its limitations: Sequencing depth was assumed to be roughly uniform across donors in the presence/absence analyses, though that assumption may not hold. The authors suggested that the approach could potentially be generalized to other disease states and immunological phenotypes. A later analysis reported that several top co-occurrence clusters appeared linked to parvovirus B19, influenza, CMV and Epstein-Barr virus. A total of 150 or so TCR beta chains were listed by the study as associated with cytomegalovirus. According to a later analysis, TCR association rates differed among HLA loci, with DRB1 alleles showing the most associated TCRs and HLA-C alleles showing the fewest. An association between a missense DCLRE1C variant and V-gene and J-gene trimming of TCR beta chains was found in a later genetic analysis and replicated in an independent cohort. Compared with equally common non-associated chains, HLA-associated TCR beta chains in a later analysis were more clonally expanded and had lower generation probabilities. Across donors, most TCR sequences were observed very rarely, whereas some public TCRs were present in many individuals. Because counts were too low, some 17 rarely observed V segments, including chromosome 9 orphons, were left out of the earlier analysis of a few hundred of the donors. In a later analysis, about 16,000 TCR beta sequences were associated with specific HLA alleles at a false discovery rate of 0.05. A further reported finding was that TCR beta sequences accurately predicted the HLA-A and HLA-B alleles for most subjects in the first cohort. In an earlier analysis of under 600 of the donors, most TCR beta V segments were observed in productive rearrangements about 90% or about 30% of the time, broadly matching IMGT annotations. Compared with the roughly 700-donor mean, donors in an Asian-associated ancestry cluster had fewer N-insertions in productive TCRs, according to a later genetic analysis. According to a later analysis, most CMV-associated TCR beta chains appeared to be HLA-restricted, and the HLA associations seemed to be driven largely by CMV exposure. When HLA alleles, especially DR and DQ, strongly co-occurred, attributing TCR associations to individual alleles was difficult. A group of highly shared sequence variants was considered likely to be a technical artifact of the sequencing pipeline. For the cohort, immune exposure information was limited to CMV serostatus. The classifier was reported to diagnose cytomegalovirus status with high specificity and sensitivity in both the original cohort and the validation cohort. Some IMGT-functional V segments, including TRBV6-2 and TRBV6-3, could not be told apart with the 87-base-pair reads, so those segments were excluded. Because some donors lacked HLA typing at each locus, the association tests relied only on the typed subset. Linkage disequilibrium might explain the correlated functional status among segregating V segments, but an unknown experimental factor could not be ruled out. The cohort was sequenced for TCR beta chains only, and without alpha or paired-chain data the features that could be detected were limited. In vitro tests confirmed that a few of the cytomegalovirus-associated TCR beta chains recognize cytomegalovirus antigens.

As concerns this clone: Its antigen has not been determined. Base qualities were left out, and no much larger clone turns up one base away.

The cohort was made up of roughly 670 healthy bone marrow donors. Cohort members were all nominally healthy when sampled, although unrecorded immune exposures were likely present. The donor was CMV seronegative and belonged to the group of around 400 seronegative cohort members. A peripheral blood sample was collected from each donor, and TCR beta sequencing was performed on peripheral blood mononuclear cells. The Qiagen DNeasy Blood Extraction Kit was used to extract genomic DNA from the blood cell samples. Unmatched junction bases come to 6, with V trimmed by 2 bases and J by 5 bases. CDR1 and CDR2, per the germline V gene (reference sequence), are SGHNT and YYREEE. From cysteine to phenylalanine, the CDR3 is 14 amino acids long. Of all the DNA, just the CDR3 is kept, 42 bases in frame from base 1. Library method: the immunoSEQ multiplex PCR assay. For the multiplex PCR, a mixture combining 60 forward primers for TCR Vbeta segments and 13 reverse primers for TCR Jbeta segments was used. The CDR3 region of rearranged TCR beta genes was amplified from genomic DNA by a multiplex PCR assay. On the Illumina HiSeq System, the amplified TCR beta libraries were sequenced as 87-base-pair reads. As for the authors' bioinformatics: Across the 500 to 750 repertoires, a later analysis counted tens of millions of unique TCR beta chains, around 10 million of which were shared by at least two donors. A nearest-neighbor algorithm error-corrected the raw reads and collapsed the reads into unique sequences, merging closely related sequences to remove PCR and sequencing errors. V, D and J gene segments were assigned by aligning CDR3 sequences to IMGT reference sequences. For a sequence to be retained, a match of at least six nucleotides was required to both a V gene segment and a J gene segment. Rearrangements were classified as productive when the CDR3 lacked stop codons and remained in frame with V and J, and all other rearrangements were classified as non-productive. CDR3 was defined by IMGT convention, running from the second conserved V-encoded cysteine to the conserved J-encoded phenylalanine. The earlier analysis of about 620 of the donors excluded sequences that lacked an unambiguous match to a single V gene segment. In an earlier analysis of some 590 of the donors, a V segment was called functional when productive rearrangements were above 56.7%, and segregating when the standard deviation between donors exceeded 5%. To diagnose cytomegalovirus status from the catalog of TCR beta chain sequences, a statistical classification framework was built. In a later analysis, TCR nucleotide sequences were compared against IMGT/GENE-DB human TR gene sequences so that V and J genes could be assigned. In a later analysis, CDR3 sequences and most-parsimonious VDJ recombination scenarios were assigned using the TCRdist pipeline. A later analysis defined each TCR beta chain by its CDR3 amino acid sequence plus V-gene family, and excluded reads lacking a unique V-gene family. A later analysis removed 600 or so highly shared, low-generation-probability nucleotide sequences to deal with suspected cross-contamination and a sequencing artifact. A later analysis calculated a clonal expansion index for each public chain from normalized within-repertoire ranks of inferred template counts. Generation probabilities in a later analysis came from a VDJ recombination model fitted to out-of-frame rearrangements, and those results were checked against IGoR. Hypergeometric tests were used in a later analysis to score TCR-TCR, TCR-HLA and TCR-CMV co-occurrence, with a repertoire-size bias correction applied to the TCR pairs. To estimate false discovery rates, a later analysis permuted the HLA or CMV assignments 20 times. In a later analysis, co-occurring TCRs were grouped using DBSCAN, and TCRdist sequence similarity was added for clustering within HLA-allele-positive subsets. Co-occurrence clustering excluded repertoires with fewer than 30,000 or more than 120,000 public chains, plus five with anomalous nucleotide sharing. TCRdb holds this immuneACCESS table with in-frame rearrangements only. Some clones are missing; in checked studies, unresolved V genes explain under half, and the rest has no known cause. V, J and clone size reflect that table, while D and trimming were determined from the DNA. The sample contains 190,000 or so clones, over 75% of them found a single time. 0.098% of the sample is taken by the ten largest.

The sample comprised PBMCs. The origin of this receptor is a boy aged 2-15 years in good health and CMV-seronegative. The rearranged segments are TRBV5-4 and TRBJ2-7, with TRBD1 matching 8 junction bases. The sequence in DNA is TGTGCCAGCAGCTTCCGGGACAGGCCCCACGAGCAGTACTTC. Translated, this is CASSFRDRPHEQYF.